The rows below give T cell receptor beta chains drawn from one sample of a study of STAT5B mutations in CD4+ large granular lymphocyte leukemia. Assay used: immunoSEQ multiplex PCR; TCRdb lists only in-frame clones, some missing. This sample has more than 20,000 clones; about 76% occur once, and the top ten carry 0.33%. Sequencing was carried out using CD4+ T cells from blood buffy coats. The source of these receptors is a human donor in good health. Both conserved end residues are part of each CDR3. Each record gives: J gene, D gene, clone size, V gene, CDR3 protein, CDR3 DNA. A D gene is named only where the DNA matches it firmly. A clone size is listed for some rows: how often the clone was seen (once, few, many), or a class if it is expanded.

TRBJ1-5	NA	few	TRBV19	CASSMFSWRGASNQPQHF	TGTGCCAGTAGTATGTTCTCTTGGCGGGGGGCGAGCAATCAGCCCCAGCATTTT
TRBJ1-5	TRBD1	NA	TRBV6-6	CASRQGIGQPQHF	TGTGCCAGCAGACAGGGGATCGGGCAGCCCCAGCATTTT
TRBJ1-2	NA	NA	TRBV9	CASSAGPGGRGYTF	TGTGCCAGCAGCGCCGGTCCGGGGGGCCGAGGCTACACCTTC
TRBJ2-5	NA	once	TRBV4-1	CASSPPGGVTQYF	TGCGCCAGCAGCCCTCCAGGGGGGGTGACCCAGTACTTC
TRBJ2-5	TRBD1	NA	TRBV7-9	CASSSRDRGNQETQYF	TGTGCCAGCAGCTCAAGGGACAGGGGGAACCAAGAGACCCAGTACTTC
TRBJ2-1	NA	NA	TRBV19	CASSIGTGEQFF	TGTGCCAGTAGTATTGGGACGGGAGAGCAGTTCTTC
TRBJ1-2	NA	few	TRBV28	CASSLFPNSVYGYTF	TGTGCCAGCAGTTTATTCCCCAACAGCGTCTATGGCTACACCTTC
TRBJ1-2	TRBD1	NA	TRBV6-5	CASSYSGTGLGYTF	TGTGCCAGCAGTTACTCCGGGACAGGGCTTGGCTACACCTTC
TRBJ2-1	NA	once	TRBV7-2	CASSLSAGLTPEIEQFF	TGTGCCAGCAGCTTATCCGCGGGATTAACCCCGGAGATAGAGCAGTTCTTC
TRBJ1-6	NA	NA	TRBV19	CASSSDFGQNSPLHF	TGTGCCAGTAGTTCAGACTTCGGGCAAAATTCACCCCTCCACTTT
TRBJ2-4	NA	few	TRBV7-7	CASSLDQGGIQYF	TGTGCCAGCAGCTTAGATCAGGGGGGCATTCAGTACTTC
TRBJ1-1	TRBD1	NA	TRBV14	CASSQEGGWGNTEAFF	TGTGCCAGCAGCCAAGAAGGGGGCTGGGGGAACACTGAAGCTTTCTTT
TRBJ2-7	NA	NA	TRBV11-3	CASSLDYRDEQYF	TGTGCCAGCAGCTTAGATTACAGGGACGAGCAGTACTTC
TRBJ1-5	NA	once	TRBV11-2	CASIHYYGTPGQPQHF	TGTGCCAGCATCCATTACTACGGGACACCGGGGCAGCCCCAGCATTTT
TRBJ2-7	NA	few	TRBV4-3	CASSQRAGSSYEQYF	TGCGCCAGCAGCCAACGGGCAGGGAGCTCCTACGAGCAGTACTTC
TRBJ1-2	NA	NA	TRBV19	CASSIGVEGDNYGYTF	TGTGCCAGTAGTATCGGAGTTGAGGGGGATAACTATGGCTACACCTTC
TRBJ1-2	NA	NA	TRBV5-1	CASSLEGNSNYGYTF	TGCGCCAGCAGCTTGGAGGGGAATTCTAACTATGGCTACACCTTC
TRBJ2-5	TRBD1	NA	TRBV18	CASSPPRQGLGQETQYF	TGTGCCAGCTCACCACCCAGACAGGGTTTAGGGCAAGAGACCCAGTACTTC
TRBJ2-7	NA	NA	TRBV23-1	CASSEIPLARTGYEQYF	TGCGCCAGCAGTGAAATCCCCCTAGCTCGAACCGGTTACGAGCAGTACTTC
TRBJ2-6	NA	NA	TRBV6-6	CASTPGANVLTF	TGTGCCAGCACTCCTGGGGCCAACGTCCTGACTTTC
TRBJ2-7	NA	NA	TRBV10-3	CAISESMQENYEQYF	TGTGCCATCAGTGAGTCGATGCAGGAGAACTACGAGCAGTACTTC
TRBJ2-3	NA	NA	TRBV10-3	CATTQSGTTDTQYF	TGTGCCACCACCCAGAGCGGAACAACAGATACGCAGTATTTT
TRBJ2-5	NA	NA	TRBV5-6	CASSLPGVETQYF	TGTGCCAGCAGCTTGCCAGGGGTCGAGACCCAGTACTTC
TRBJ1-3	TRBD1	once	TRBV9	CAGSTGTGGSGNTIYF	TGTGCCGGATCCACCGGGACAGGGGGCTCCGGAAACACCATATATTTT
TRBJ1-1	NA	once	TRBV6-5	CASSYPDTGTEAFF	TGTGCCAGCAGTTACCCAGATACAGGCACTGAAGCTTTCTTT
TRBJ1-3	NA	NA	TRBV27	CASSLSAGHGNTIYF	TGTGCCAGCAGTTTATCGGCCGGGCATGGAAACACCATATATTTT
TRBJ1-4	TRBD1	NA	TRBV5-1	CASSLYRGTNEKLFF	TGCGCCAGCAGCTTATACAGGGGGACTAATGAAAAACTGTTTTTT
TRBJ2-3	TRBD1	NA	TRBV5-1	CASSRRQGAGDTQYF	TGCGCCAGCAGCAGAAGGCAGGGGGCGGGAGATACGCAGTATTTT
TRBJ1-1	NA	NA	TRBV18	CASSPLKGGTEAFF	TGTGCCAGCTCACCATTAAAGGGTGGCACTGAAGCTTTCTTT
TRBJ2-3	NA	NA	TRBV2	CASSEGIAGDTQYF	TGTGCCAGCAGTGAAGGGATAGCTGGCGATACGCAGTATTTT
TRBJ2-6	NA	NA	TRBV7-2	CASSPSSGANVLTF	TGTGCCAGCAGCCCGTCCTCTGGGGCCAACGTCCTGACTTTC
TRBJ2-3	NA	NA	TRBV4-3	CASSPQTATTDTQYF	TGCGCCAGCAGCCCCCAGACCGCAACCACAGATACGCAGTATTTT
TRBJ2-5	NA	NA	TRBV6-1	CASRALDREQETQYF	TGTGCCAGCAGGGCCCTCGACAGAGAGCAAGAGACCCAGTACTTC
TRBJ1-1	TRBD1	NA	TRBV9	CASSVEGAAEAFF	TGTGCCAGCAGCGTAGAGGGGGCGGCTGAAGCTTTCTTT
TRBJ1-1	NA	NA	TRBV5-6	CASSLALGGTEAFF	TGTGCCAGCAGCTTGGCCCTTGGGGGCACTGAAGCTTTCTTT
TRBJ2-5	NA	NA	TRBV6-5	CASSYVYQETQYF	TGTGCCAGCAGTTACGTGTACCAAGAGACCCAGTACTTC
TRBJ1-3	NA	NA	TRBV18	CASSPDGNTIYF	TGTGCCAGCTCACCGGACGGAAACACCATATATTTT
TRBJ2-5	NA	once	TRBV5-1	CASSLDPVGGEETQYF	TGCGCCAGCAGCTTGGACCCAGTCGGGGGTGAGGAGACCCAGTACTTC
TRBJ2-1	NA	NA	TRBV11-2	CASKTGGLSEQFF	TGTGCCAGCAAAACCGGGGGACTCTCTGAGCAGTTCTTC
TRBJ1-2	NA	few	TRBV6-1	CASSEFDRTYGYTF	TGTGCCAGCAGTGAATTTGACAGGACCTATGGCTACACCTTC
TRBJ2-1	TRBD2	NA	TRBV5-1	CASSVGTSGGNEQFF	TGCGCCAGCAGCGTCGGGACTAGCGGGGGCAATGAGCAGTTCTTC
TRBJ2-1	TRBD1	NA	TRBV25-1	CASSERDRGQSSYNEQFF	TGTGCCAGCAGTGAGAGGGACAGGGGTCAGAGCTCCTACAATGAGCAGTTCTTC
TRBJ2-1	NA	NA	TRBV6-1	CASRSTGNNEQFF	TGTGCCAGCAGAAGCACAGGGAACAATGAGCAGTTCTTC
TRBJ1-5	TRBD1	NA	TRBV7-2	CASSLVAGGSNQPQHF	TGTGCCAGCAGCTTAGTAGCAGGGGGGAGCAATCAGCCCCAGCATTTT
TRBJ1-5	NA	NA	TRBV23-1	CASSAWAHNQPQHF	TGCGCCAGCAGTGCATGGGCCCACAATCAGCCCCAGCATTTT
TRBJ2-3	NA	NA	TRBV5-4	CASSWTGTDTQYF	TGTGCCAGCAGCTGGACCGGGACAGATACGCAGTATTTT
TRBJ2-5	TRBD2	NA	TRBV4-3	CASSQGSGVAQETQYF	TGCGCCAGCAGCCAAGGCAGCGGGGTAGCTCAAGAGACCCAGTACTTC
TRBJ1-5	TRBD1	few	TRBV4-2	CASSQDRQGNQPQHF	TGTGCCAGCAGCCAAGATCGACAGGGGAATCAGCCCCAGCATTTT
TRBJ1-1	NA	NA	TRBV29-1	CSVDSQMNTEAFF	TGCAGCGTTGACTCCCAGATGAACACTGAAGCTTTCTTT
TRBJ2-4	NA	NA	TRBV6-1	CASSEGADLAKNIQYF	TGTGCCAGCAGTGAAGGGGCGGATCTAGCCAAAAACATTCAGTACTTC
TRBJ2-3	TRBD1	NA	TRBV7-2	CASSLAQGGTNTQYF	TGTGCCAGCAGCTTAGCACAGGGGGGTACCAATACGCAGTATTTT
TRBJ2-5	TRBD2	NA	TRBV27	CASSLAGVGTQYF	TGTGCCAGCAGTTTAGCGGGAGTGGGGACCCAGTACTTC
TRBJ2-5	TRBD2	NA	TRBV10-3	CAISPFGGRREGLETQYF	TGTGCCATCAGCCCATTCGGAGGGCGGCGGGAGGGCCTCGAGACCCAGTACTTC
TRBJ2-1	NA	NA	TRBV6-6	CASNQDNEQFF	TGTGCCAGCAATCAGGACAATGAGCAGTTCTTC
TRBJ2-2	NA	NA	TRBV28	CAGGRSANTGELFF	TGTGCCGGGGGGCGTAGCGCGAACACCGGGGAGCTGTTTTTT